The source of this T cell receptor beta chain is a study of tumor-infiltrating lymphocytes in primary liver carcinoma. From approximately 0.5 ug of total RNA, TCR beta-specific cDNA was reverse-transcribed using a constant-region primer. Slightly modified ARM-PCR, run as three nested multiplex PCR rounds, produced the TCR beta libraries. The first two PCR rounds, around 10 cycles each, used TRBV1-TRBV30 forward primers and a C-beta reverse primer. TCRdb re-called the multiplex PCR reads with MiXCR, one entry per CDR3 protein. The profile shows approximately 47,000 distinct CDR3 sequences, about 80% of them singletons. Scientists recovered RNA and DNA together from roughly 21-30 mg of unsorted bulk tissue. Germline lookup yields CDR1 MNHEY and CDR2 SVGAGI. There are 15 residues in the CDR3. Trimming cost V 2 bases and J 4 bases, with 11 bases left between them.

The gene calls are TRBV6-5 and TRBJ2-2; no firm D call. This receptor was identified in a man aged 40-50 years with primary liver carcinoma and hepatitis B virus infection. Sequenced: liver tumor tissue from sampling region 3. The subset is: tumor region T3, left-lateral pole. The CDR3 here is CASSYPVGGTGELFF. The CDR3 DNA reads TGTGCCAGCAGTTACCCAGTGGGCGGCACCGGGGAGCTGTTTTTT.